This TCR beta chain was obtained from a study of CD8 T cells in Susac syndrome. The V gene's germline CDR1 is SGDLS and CDR2 YYNGEE. V lost 4 bases, J lost 4 bases, and 17 bases lay in between. The CDR3 totals 15 residues. Reverse transcription of about 0.5 to 1 ug RNA was carried out with random hexamers. MiXCR, applied by TCRdb to the immunoSEQ multiplex PCR reads, yields one record per CDR3 protein. The repertoire consists of some 240,000 distinct CDR3 sequences, with 90% to 96% occurring once and the leading ten covering 0.095% to 0.12%. The clonotype comes from a human donor with Susac syndrome. The sample taken for sequencing was CD4+ T cells from PBMCs. V gene TRBV9 combines with J gene TRBJ1-1, with a weak D call TRBD1 (5 bases). In nucleotides, the CDR3 is TGTGCCAGCAGCATTTCAAGGGTTAGGGGCACTGAAGCTTTCTTT. This encodes CASSISRVRGTEAFF.